This TCR beta chain was recovered during a study of CD8 T cells in ankylosing spondylitis. Study-level findings and limits: Ankylosing spondylitis blood appeared to be characterized by a TCR beta motif of fewer than ten highly homologous variants. Matched synovial fluid from ankylosing spondylitis patients was reported to be enriched for disease-linked clones.

Germline V gene lookup returns CDR1 SGHRS and CDR2 YFSETQ. The CDR3 length is 16 residues. V shed 0 bases and J shed 1 base, with 12 bases lying between them. TCRdb used MiXCR to reprocess the 5' RACE reads, holding one entry per CDR3 protein. This sample yields 200,000 to 250,000 distinct CDR3 sequences, of which more than 9% are seen a single time; over 20% belongs to the top ten. This clonotype has at least ten counts. The antigen is not known. The sample consisted of blood, either unsorted or a sorted T cell fraction (not recorded which). The source of this sequence is a male donor with ankylosing spondylitis or in good health (not recorded which). The rearrangement joins TRBV5-1 to TRBJ2-3; tentative D call: TRBD2 (5 bases). This CDR3 is CASSLEFRRGTDTQYF. DNA for the CDR3: TGCGCCAGCAGCTTGGAATTCCGGCGGGGCACAGATACGCAGTATTTT.